This TCR beta chain was found in a study of molecular identifiers for immune sequencing clone quantification. Study as a whole: Across replicate runs, RNA obtained from about 21,000 or 97,000 naive CD8 cells was divided into five, with four undergoing sequencing.

Whole-study results and caveats: Sizes of clones that are highly expanded could be underestimated (if identical TCR molecules share a barcode). Clones that exceeded 20 RNA copies held over 98% of effector molecules, yet under 1% in naive cells.

MiXCR was run by TCRdb on the PCR reads, yielding one entry per CDR3 protein. The data show about 500,000 distinct CDR3 sequences, with roughly 23% seen just once and about 0.78% held by the top ten. This clonotype occurred many times. The antigen is not known. Investigators produced naive CD8 libraries from approximately 20,000 to 1,000,000 sorted cells, drawing on 10%, 30% or 50% RNA. Trimming took off 1 base at V and 6 bases at J, with 12 bases between the two ends. From germline, CDR1 is LGHNA and CDR2 YSLEER. This CDR3 is 15 amino acids long. This chain joins TRBV4-3 and TRBJ1-4; D may be TRBD1 (5 bases). The receptor's source is a human donor in good health. Some libraries in this study had Jurkat cell RNA spiked in. Sequenced sample: naive CD8+ T cells from blood, with Jurkat cell RNA spiked in. Subset of the sample: FACS-sorted CD8+CD4-CCR7+CD45RA+ naive T cells. The CDR3 coding sequence is TGCGCCAGCAGCCAAGGTTCCAGGGCGGATGAAAAACTGTTTTTT. Its translation is CASSQGSRADEKLFF.